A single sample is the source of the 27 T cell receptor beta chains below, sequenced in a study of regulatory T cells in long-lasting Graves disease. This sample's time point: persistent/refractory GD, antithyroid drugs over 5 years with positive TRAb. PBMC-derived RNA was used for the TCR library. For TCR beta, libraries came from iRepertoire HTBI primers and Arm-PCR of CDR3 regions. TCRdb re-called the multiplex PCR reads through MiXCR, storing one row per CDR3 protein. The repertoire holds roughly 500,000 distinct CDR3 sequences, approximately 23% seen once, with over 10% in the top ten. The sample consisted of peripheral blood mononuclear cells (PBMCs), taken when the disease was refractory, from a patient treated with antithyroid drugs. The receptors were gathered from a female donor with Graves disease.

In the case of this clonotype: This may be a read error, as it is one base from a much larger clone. CDR3 sequence (DNA): TGCAGCGTTGAACACACTGAAGCTTCCTTT. Translating gives CSVEHTEASF. J is TRBJ1-1 and V is TRBV29-1; D uncertain. Germline loops: CDR1 SQVTM, CDR2 ANQGSEA. This CDR3 contains 10 residues.

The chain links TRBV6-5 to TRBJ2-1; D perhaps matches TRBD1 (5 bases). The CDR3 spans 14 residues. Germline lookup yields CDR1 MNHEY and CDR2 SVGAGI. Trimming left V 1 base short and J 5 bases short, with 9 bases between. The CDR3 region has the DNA TGTGCCAGCAGTTACTTGACGACAGACAATGAGCAGTTCTTC. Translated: CASSYLTTDNEQFF.

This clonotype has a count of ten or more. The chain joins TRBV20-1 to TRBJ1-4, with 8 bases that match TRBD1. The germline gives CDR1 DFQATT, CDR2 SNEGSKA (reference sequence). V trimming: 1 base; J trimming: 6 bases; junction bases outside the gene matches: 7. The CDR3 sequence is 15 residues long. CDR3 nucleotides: TGCAGTGCTAGAGCCCCAGGGGGCGGAGATGAAAAACTGTTTTTT. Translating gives CSARAPGGGDEKLFF.

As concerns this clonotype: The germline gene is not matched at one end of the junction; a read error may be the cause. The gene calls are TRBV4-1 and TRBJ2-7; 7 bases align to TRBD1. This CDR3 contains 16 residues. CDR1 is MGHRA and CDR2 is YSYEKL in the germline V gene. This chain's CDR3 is CASSQQTGQSYDERYF. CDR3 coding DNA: TGCGCCAGCAGCCAACAAACGGGACAGAGCTACGATGAGCGGTACTTC.

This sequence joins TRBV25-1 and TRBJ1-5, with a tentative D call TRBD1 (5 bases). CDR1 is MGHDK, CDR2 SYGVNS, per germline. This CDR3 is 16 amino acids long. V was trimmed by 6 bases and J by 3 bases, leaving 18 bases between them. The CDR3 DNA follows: TGTGCCAGCAGCTCTGGGGGGGTCGGAAACAATCAGCCCCAGCATTTT. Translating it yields CASSSGGVGNNQPQHF.

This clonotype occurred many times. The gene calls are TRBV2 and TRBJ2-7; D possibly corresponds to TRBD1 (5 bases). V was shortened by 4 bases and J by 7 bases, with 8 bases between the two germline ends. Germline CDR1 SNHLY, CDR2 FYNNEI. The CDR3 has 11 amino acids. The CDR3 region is CASSAGWEQYF. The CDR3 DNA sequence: TGTGCCAGCAGTGCAGGGTGGGAGCAGTACTTC.

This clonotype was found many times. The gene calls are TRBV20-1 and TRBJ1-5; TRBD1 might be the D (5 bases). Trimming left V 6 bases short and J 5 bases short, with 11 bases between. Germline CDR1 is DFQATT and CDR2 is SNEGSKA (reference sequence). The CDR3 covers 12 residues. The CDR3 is CSAAPGDQPQHF. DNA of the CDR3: TGCAGTGCCGCTCCGGGGGATCAGCCCCAGCATTTT.

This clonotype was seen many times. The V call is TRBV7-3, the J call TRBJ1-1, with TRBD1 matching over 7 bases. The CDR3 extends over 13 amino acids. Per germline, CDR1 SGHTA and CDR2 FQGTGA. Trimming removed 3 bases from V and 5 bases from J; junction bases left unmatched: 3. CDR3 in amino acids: CASSLTGLTEAFF. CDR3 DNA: TGTGCCAGCAGCTTGACAGGGCTAACTGAAGCTTTCTTT.

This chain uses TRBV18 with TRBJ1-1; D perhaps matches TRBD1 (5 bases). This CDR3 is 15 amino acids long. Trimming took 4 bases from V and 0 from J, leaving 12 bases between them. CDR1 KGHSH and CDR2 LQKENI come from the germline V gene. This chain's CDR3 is CASSRGDGLNTEAFF. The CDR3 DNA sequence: TGTGCCAGCTCACGCGGGGACGGACTGAACACTGAAGCTTTCTTT.

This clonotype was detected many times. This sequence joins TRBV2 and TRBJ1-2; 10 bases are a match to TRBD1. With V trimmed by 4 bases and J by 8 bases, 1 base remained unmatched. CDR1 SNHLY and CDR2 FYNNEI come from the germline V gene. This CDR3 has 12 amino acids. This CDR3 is CASSGTGGGYTF. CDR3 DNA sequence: TGTGCCAGCAGTGGGACAGGGGGAGGCTACACCTTC.

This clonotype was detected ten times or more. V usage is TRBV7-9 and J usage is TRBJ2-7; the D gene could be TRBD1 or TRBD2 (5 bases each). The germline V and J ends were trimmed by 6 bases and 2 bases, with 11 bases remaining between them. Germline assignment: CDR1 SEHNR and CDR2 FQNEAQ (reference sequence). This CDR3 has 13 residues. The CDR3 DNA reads TGTGCCAGCAGTCGGGACGGGGCCTACGAGCAGTACTTC. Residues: CASSRDGAYEQYF. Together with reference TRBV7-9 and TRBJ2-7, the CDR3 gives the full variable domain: DTGVSQNPRHKITKRGQNVTFRCDPISEHNRLYWYRQTLGQGPEFLTYFQNEAQLEKSRLLSDRFSAERPKGSFSTLEIQRTEQGDSAMYLCASSRDGAYEQYFGPGTRLTVT.

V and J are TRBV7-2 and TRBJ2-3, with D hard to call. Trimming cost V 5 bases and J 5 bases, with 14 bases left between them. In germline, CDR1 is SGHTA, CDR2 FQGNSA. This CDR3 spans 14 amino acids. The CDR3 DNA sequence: TGTGCCAGCAGCAGACCAGGATCCATAGATACGCAGTATTTT. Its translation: CASSRPGSIDTQYF.

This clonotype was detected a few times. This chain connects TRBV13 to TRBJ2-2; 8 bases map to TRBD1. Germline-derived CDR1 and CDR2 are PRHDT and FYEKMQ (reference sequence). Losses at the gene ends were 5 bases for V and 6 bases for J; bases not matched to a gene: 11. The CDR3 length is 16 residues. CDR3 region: CASSGTGTGEAGELFF. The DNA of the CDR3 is TGTGCCAGCAGCGGAACCGGGACAGGCGAGGCCGGGGAGCTGTTTTTT.

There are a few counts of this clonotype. The CDR3 DNA is TGTGCCATCAGCCTCGGGTCCGACACTGAAGCTTTCTTT. This encodes CAISLGSDTEAFF. The chain recombines TRBV10-3 with TRBJ1-1, with unresolved D. V was cut by 6 bases and J by 3 bases, with 11 bases left in between. This CDR3 contains 13 residues. CDR1 and CDR2 (germline): ENHRY, SYGVKD.

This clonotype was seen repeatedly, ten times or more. This CDR3 reads CASSLLGQGWDYGYTF. In DNA form, the CDR3 reads TGTGCCAGCAGTTTATTGGGACAGGGCTGGGACTATGGCTACACCTTC. This chain connects TRBV28 to TRBJ1-2, with TRBD1 matching over 9 bases. Germline CDR1 is MDHEN and CDR2 is SYDVKM. This CDR3 contains 16 residues. The V segment lost 1 base and the J segment 3 bases; nucleotides outside the gene matches: 6.

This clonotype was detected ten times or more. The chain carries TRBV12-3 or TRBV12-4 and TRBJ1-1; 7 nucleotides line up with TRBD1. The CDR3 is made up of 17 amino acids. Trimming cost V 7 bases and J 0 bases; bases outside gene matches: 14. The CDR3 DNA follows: TGTGCCAGCAATCGGGACAGTTGGGTACCGATGAACACTGAAGCTTTCTTT. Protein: CASNRDSWVPMNTEAFF.

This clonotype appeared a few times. The DNA for the CDR3 is TGCGCCAGCAGCCAAGTTGGGACCGGCTACGAGCAGTACTTC. Amino acid sequence: CASSQVGTGYEQYF. The J gene is TRBJ2-7, the V gene TRBV4-1; D could derive from TRBD1 or TRBD2 (5 bases each). CDR3 length: 14 amino acids. Germline CDR1 and CDR2: MGHRA and YSYEKL. Trimming left V 1 base short and J 3 bases short, with 10 bases between.

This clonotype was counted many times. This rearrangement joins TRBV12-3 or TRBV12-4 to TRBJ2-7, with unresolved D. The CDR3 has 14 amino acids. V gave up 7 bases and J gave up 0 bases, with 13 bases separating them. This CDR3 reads CASTQHSSSYEQYF. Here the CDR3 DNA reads TGTGCCAGCACACAGCACAGTAGCTCCTACGAGCAGTACTTC.

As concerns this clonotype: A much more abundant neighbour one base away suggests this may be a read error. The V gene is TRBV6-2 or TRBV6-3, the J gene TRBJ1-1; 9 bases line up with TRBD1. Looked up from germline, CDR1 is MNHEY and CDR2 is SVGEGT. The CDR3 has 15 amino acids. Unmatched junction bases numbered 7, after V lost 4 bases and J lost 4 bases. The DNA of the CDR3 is TGTGCCAGCAGTTCCCCGGGACAGGGTAGCACTGAAGCTTTCTTT. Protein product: CASSSPGQGSTEAFF.

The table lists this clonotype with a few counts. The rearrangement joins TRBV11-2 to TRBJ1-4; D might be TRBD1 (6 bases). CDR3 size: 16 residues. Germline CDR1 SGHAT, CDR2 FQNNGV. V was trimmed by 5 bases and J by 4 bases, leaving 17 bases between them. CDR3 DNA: TGTGCCAGCAGCCCTGGAGACAGGACCTTTAATGAAAAACTGTTTTTT. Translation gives CASSPGDRTFNEKLFF. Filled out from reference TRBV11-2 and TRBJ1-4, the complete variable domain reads EAGVAQSPRYKIIEKRQSVAFWCNPISGHATLYWYQQILGQGPKLLIQFQNNGVVDDSQLPKDRFSAERLKGVDSTLKIQPAKLEDSAVYLCASSPGDRTFNEKLFFGSGTQLSVL.

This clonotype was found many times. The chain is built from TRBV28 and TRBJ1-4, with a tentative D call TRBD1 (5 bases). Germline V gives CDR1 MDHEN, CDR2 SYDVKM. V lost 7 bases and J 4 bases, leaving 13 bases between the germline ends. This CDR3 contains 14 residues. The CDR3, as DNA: TGTGCCAGCAATACACCGGACATTAATGAAAAACTGTTTTTT. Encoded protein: CASNTPDINEKLFF.

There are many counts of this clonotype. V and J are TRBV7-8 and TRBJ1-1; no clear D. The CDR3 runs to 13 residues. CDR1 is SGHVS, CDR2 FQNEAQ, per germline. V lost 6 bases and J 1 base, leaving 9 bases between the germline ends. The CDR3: CASSSRQNTEAFF. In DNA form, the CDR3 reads TGTGCCAGCAGTTCACGGCAGAACACTGAAGCTTTCTTT.

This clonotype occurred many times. The CDR3: CASSVSQYEQYF. CDR3 DNA sequence: TGTGCCAGCAGCGTCTCACAGTACGAGCAGTACTTC. The chain employs TRBV7-2 and TRBJ2-7; D gene unclear. Germline CDR1 SGHTA, CDR2 FQGNSA. Trimming cost V 5 bases and J 4 bases, with 9 bases left between them. The CDR3 is made up of 12 amino acids. The full variable domain, with the rest looked up from reference TRBV7-2 and TRBJ2-7, is GAGVSQSPSNKVTEKGKDVELRCDPISGHTALYWYRQSLGQGLEFLIYFQGNSAPDKSGLPSDRFSAERTGGSVSTLTIQRTQQEDSAVYLCASSVSQYEQYFGPGTRLTVT.

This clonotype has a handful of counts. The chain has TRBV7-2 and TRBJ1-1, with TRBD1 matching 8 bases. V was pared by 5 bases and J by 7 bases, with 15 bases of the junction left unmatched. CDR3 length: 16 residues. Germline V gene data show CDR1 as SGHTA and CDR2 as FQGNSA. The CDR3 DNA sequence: TGTGCCAGCAGCCGGACAGGGTCTTTCAGTACGAGTGAAGCTTTCTTT. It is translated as CASSRTGSFSTSEAFF.

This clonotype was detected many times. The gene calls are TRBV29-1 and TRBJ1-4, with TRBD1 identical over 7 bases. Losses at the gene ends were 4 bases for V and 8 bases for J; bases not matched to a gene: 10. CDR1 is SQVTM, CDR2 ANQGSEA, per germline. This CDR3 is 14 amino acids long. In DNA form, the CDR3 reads TGCAGCGTTGTTGGAGGGGGCGAAGGCGAAAAACTGTTTTTT. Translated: CSVVGGGEGEKLFF.

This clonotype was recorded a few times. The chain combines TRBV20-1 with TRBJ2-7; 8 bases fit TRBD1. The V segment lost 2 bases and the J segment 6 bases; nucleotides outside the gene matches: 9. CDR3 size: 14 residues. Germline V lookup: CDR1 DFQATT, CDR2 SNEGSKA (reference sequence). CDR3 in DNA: TGCAGTGCTAGACACGGACAGGGAGAACTCGAGCAGTACTTC. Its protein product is CSARHGQGELEQYF.

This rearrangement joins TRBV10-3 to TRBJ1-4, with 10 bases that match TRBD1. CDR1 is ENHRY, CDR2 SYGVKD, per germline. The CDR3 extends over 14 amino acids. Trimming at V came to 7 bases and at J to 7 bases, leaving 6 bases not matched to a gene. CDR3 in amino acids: CAINDRGLSEKLFF. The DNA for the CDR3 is TGTGCCATCAATGACAGGGGGCTTAGTGAAAAACTGTTTTTT.